A selection of T cell receptor beta chains follows, all from one sample in a study of blood T cell repertoires in COVID-19. Assay used: immunoSEQ multiplex PCR; TCRdb lists only in-frame clones, some missing. This sample has 150,000 to 200,000 clones; more than 80% occur once, and the top ten carry just under 8.5%. The sample taken for sequencing was peripheral blood. The receptors originated from a woman between 55 and 75 years old with acute or convalescent COVID-19. CDR3s include the opening cysteine and the closing phenylalanine or tryptophan. Each record gives: V gene, D gene, J gene, clone size, CDR3 DNA, CDR3 protein. A D gene is named only where the DNA matches it firmly. Part of the rows lack a size; the others show once, few, many or a class for expanded clones.

v_gene: TRBV29-1
d_gene: -
j_gene: TRBJ1-3
abundance: -
CDR3nt: TGCAGCGTTGTTCGATCCCAAGGCGGAGGAAACACCATATATTTT
CDR3aa: CSVVRSQGGGNTIYF

v_gene: TRBV5-1
d_gene: -
j_gene: TRBJ1-6
abundance: -
CDR3nt: TGCGCCAGCAGCATAGACCGCATCGGGGTCGTGAATTCACCCCTCCACTTT
CDR3aa: CASSIDRIGVVNSPLHF

v_gene: TRBV7-3
d_gene: -
j_gene: TRBJ2-3
abundance: -
CDR3nt: TGTGCCAGCAGCCTCACGGGGGTCACAGATACGCAGTATTTT
CDR3aa: CASSLTGVTDTQYF

v_gene: TRBV5-1
d_gene: -
j_gene: TRBJ2-1
abundance: -
CDR3nt: TGCGCCAGCAGCCCGCCAACTCCAGAGCAGTTCTTC
CDR3aa: CASSPPTPEQFF

v_gene: TRBV11-2
d_gene: TRBD2
j_gene: TRBJ2-1
abundance: -
CDR3nt: TGTGCCAGCAGCTCTTTAGCGGGAGCGGTATACAATGAGCAGTTCTTC
CDR3aa: CASSSLAGAVYNEQFF

v_gene: TRBV12-5
d_gene: -
j_gene: TRBJ1-1
abundance: once
CDR3nt: TGTGCTAGTGGTTTGGGGACTGGGAACACTGAAGCTTTCTTT
CDR3aa: CASGLGTGNTEAFF

v_gene: TRBV9
d_gene: -
j_gene: TRBJ1-5
abundance: -
CDR3nt: TGTGCCAGCAGCGTAGGACAGAATCAGCCCCAGCATTTT
CDR3aa: CASSVGQNQPQHF

v_gene: TRBV25-1
d_gene: -
j_gene: TRBJ1-2
abundance: -
CDR3nt: TGTGCCAGCAGTAGGGGGTTTGACTATGGCTACACCTTC
CDR3aa: CASSRGFDYGYTF

v_gene: TRBV19
d_gene: -
j_gene: TRBJ2-6
abundance: -
CDR3nt: TGTGCCAGTAGTATAGATAGGAGGACTTACAACGTCCTGACTTTC
CDR3aa: CASSIDRRTYNVLTF

v_gene: TRBV29-1
d_gene: TRBD1
j_gene: TRBJ2-5
abundance: -
CDR3nt: TGCAGCGTTAGAGGGACAGAGAGTCTTCAAGAGACCCAGTACTTC
CDR3aa: CSVRGTESLQETQYF

v_gene: TRBV29-1
d_gene: -
j_gene: TRBJ2-7
abundance: once
CDR3nt: TGCAGCGTTGAAGACCCAGATAGCGGATACGAGCAGTACTTC
CDR3aa: CSVEDPDSGYEQYF

v_gene: TRBV5-4
d_gene: -
j_gene: TRBJ2-1
abundance: -
CDR3nt: TGTGCCAGCAGCGTAGGACTAGTGGGGGGCGATGAGCAGTTCTTC
CDR3aa: CASSVGLVGGDEQFF

v_gene: TRBV18
d_gene: TRBD1
j_gene: TRBJ1-1
abundance: -
CDR3nt: TGTGCCAGCTCAGGACAGGGAGGCACTGAAGCTTTCTTT
CDR3aa: CASSGQGGTEAFF

v_gene: TRBV6-6
d_gene: -
j_gene: TRBJ1-2
abundance: few
CDR3nt: TGTGCCAGCTGGGGGGACTCCTATGGCTACACCTTC
CDR3aa: CASWGDSYGYTF

v_gene: TRBV6-2/TRBV6-3
d_gene: -
j_gene: TRBJ1-2
abundance: -
CDR3nt: TGTGCCAGCAGTTCCAGGGATAACTATGGCTACACCTTC
CDR3aa: CASSSRDNYGYTF